Presented here are 4 T cell receptor beta chains from one specimen sequenced in a study of human T cells and chemical hapten exposure. Time point reported: pre-sensitization, week 0. As to treatment: therapeutic diphenylcyclopropenone sensitization with weekly scalp DPC. TCRdb itself ran the RACE reads through MiXCR, one entry per CDR3 protein. The data hold 250,000 or so distinct CDR3 sequences, with approximately 7.5% observed a single time. Sequences were derived from whole blood, sampled in connection with sensitization to the hapten diphenylcyclopropenone (DPC). The source is a man younger than 35 with alopecia areata. Some clones in this sample may be carry-over from other donors' samples.

This clonotype was seen ten or more times. This rearrangement joins TRBV28 to TRBJ1-5, with a possible D match to TRBD1 (5 bases). The ends were cut back, 10 bases at V and 3 bases at J, with 16 bases in the middle. The CDR3 sequence is 14 residues long. From germline, CDR1 is MDHEN and CDR2 SYDVKM. CDR3 bases: TGTGCCAACTCAGGGCAGCCGAACAATCAGCCCCAGCATTTT. The encoded protein is CANSGQPNNQPQHF.

On this clonotype: The junction and the germline gene differ at one end; a read error may be behind it. The rearrangement uses TRBV6-4 and TRBJ2-2; TRBD1 aligns across 8 bases. CDR1 and CDR2 from the germline V gene are MRHNA and SNTAGT. CDR3 length: 15 amino acids. DNA for the CDR3: TGTACCAGTTCTCCCGGGACAGGGAACACCGGGGAGCTGTTTTTT. Translated, it gives CTSSPGTGNTGELFF.

The rearrangement links TRBV11-2 to TRBJ1-6; D not certain. Trimming removed 5 bases from V and 3 bases from J, with 11 bases in between. This CDR3 is built from 15 residues. Germline V CDR1 and CDR2: SGHAT, FQNNGV. The CDR3 spells CASSETGRYNSPLHF. Here the CDR3 DNA reads TGTGCCAGCAGCGAAACGGGCCGCTATAATTCACCCCTCCACTTT.

This clonotype was detected only a few times. The chain links TRBV10-3 to TRBJ2-5, with no clear D. The germline gives CDR1 ENHRY, CDR2 SYGVKD. Trimming removed 0 bases at V and 5 bases at J, with 1 base between. This CDR3 has 11 amino acids. This chain's CDR3 is CAISESETQYF. As DNA, the CDR3 is TGTGCCATCAGTGAGTCCGAGACCCAGTACTTC.